A selection of T cell receptor beta chains follows, all from one sample in a study of shared clonotypes between healthy human individuals. Here immunoSEQ multiplex PCR was the method, and the copy in TCRdb shows in-frame clones only, minus some. The sample yields about a million clones, about 80% seen once. Sequencing input: memory CD4+ T cells sorted from blood. These receptors all stem from a man aged 18 to 35 in good health. Each CDR3 is given with its conserved first and last residue. Fields, in order: D gene, V gene, clone size, J gene, CDR3 protein, CDR3 DNA. The D gene is left open where the match is weak. Only part of the rows carry a size: once, few, many, or a class if the clone is expanded.

.	TRBV7-6	once	TRBJ2-5	CASSSYREETQYF	TGTGCCAGCAGCTCCTACAGGGAAGAGACCCAGTACTTC
TRBD1	TRBV28	.	TRBJ1-2	CASTTPRDRGGWGYTF	TGTGCCAGCACCACACCCCGGGACAGGGGAGGTTGGGGCTACACCTTC
.	TRBV28	few	TRBJ1-1	CASGGARIAFF	TGTGCCAGCGGGGGGGCACGGATAGCTTTCTTT
.	TRBV6-1	.	TRBJ1-5	CASSERPGLSNQPQHF	TGTGCCAGCAGTGAAAGGCCCGGCTTAAGCAATCAGCCCCAGCATTTT
.	TRBV4-1	.	TRBJ2-7	CASSQGGGKNYEQYF	TGCGCCAGCAGCCAGGGGGGAGGCAAGAACTACGAGCAGTACTTC
TRBD2	TRBV5-1	.	TRBJ2-7	CASSGYRLAGGVGAYEQYF	TGCGCCAGCAGCGGCTACAGGCTAGCGGGAGGAGTTGGGGCCTACGAGCAGTACTTC
.	TRBV7-2	.	TRBJ2-3	CASSIRLGELTQYF	TGTGCCAGCAGCATCCGGTTGGGGGAGCTTACGCAGTATTTT
.	TRBV5-1	.	TRBJ1-2	CASSLGVSYGYTF	TGCGCCAGCAGCTTGGGGGTGAGCTATGGCTACACCTTC
TRBD1	TRBV29-1	.	TRBJ1-1	CSVYGTGGMNTEAFF	TGCAGCGTTTATGGGACAGGGGGAATGAACACTGAAGCTTTCTTT
TRBD2	TRBV27	.	TRBJ2-7	CASSPGRVLADLLYEQYF	TGTGCCAGCAGCCCCGGCAGGGTCCTAGCGGATCTCCTCTACGAGCAGTACTTC
.	TRBV5-1	.	TRBJ1-4	CASSLGTIATNEKLFF	TGCGCCAGCAGCTTGGGTACGATAGCAACTAATGAAAAACTGTTTTTT
TRBD1	TRBV19	.	TRBJ1-4	CASSIDREKEKLFF	TGTGCCAGTAGTATCGACAGGGAGAAAGAAAAACTGTTTTTT
.	TRBV5-1	.	TRBJ2-6	CASSSPTFSGANVLTF	TGCGCCAGCAGCTCGCCAACATTCTCTGGGGCCAACGTCCTGACTTTC
.	TRBV30	.	TRBJ2-2	CAWKGDTHTGELFF	TGTGCCTGGAAGGGGGACACCCACACCGGGGAGCTGTTTTTT
TRBD1	TRBV4-1	.	TRBJ1-2	CASSQLPRGPNYGYTF	TGCGCCAGCAGCCAACTTCCGAGGGGGCCTAACTATGGCTACACCTTC
.	TRBV11-2	.	TRBJ2-3	CASSLNIVSLDTQYF	TGTGCCAGCAGCTTAAACATCGTCTCGTTAGATACGCAGTATTTT
.	TRBV6-1	.	TRBJ2-2	CASSEAVTNTGELFF	TGTGCCAGCAGTGAAGCTGTTACGAACACCGGGGAGCTGTTTTTT
.	TRBV4-3	.	TRBJ1-6	CASSQEGGNSPLHF	TGCGCCAGCAGCCAAGAAGGAGGTAATTCACCCCTCCACTTT
TRBD2	TRBV14	.	TRBJ2-4	CASMLAGQNIQYF	TGTGCCAGCATGCTAGCGGGACAAAACATTCAGTACTTC
.	TRBV7-8	.	TRBJ2-7	CASSLDRLGRREQYF	TGTGCCAGCAGCTTAGACCGACTAGGCCGTCGCGAGCAGTACTTC
.	TRBV9	.	TRBJ1-2	CASSADGLGYGYTF	TGTGCCAGCAGCGCGGATGGGTTGGGCTATGGCTACACCTTC
TRBD2	TRBV7-2	.	TRBJ2-5	CASSPSGRGETQYF	TGTGCCAGCAGCCCTAGCGGGAGAGGGGAGACCCAGTACTTC
.	TRBV5-1	.	TRBJ2-6	CASSVTGTGANVLTF	TGCGCCAGCAGCGTGACAGGCACCGGGGCCAACGTCCTGACTTTC
.	TRBV9	.	TRBJ1-3	CASSVDLGSGNTIYF	TGTGCCAGCAGCGTAGACCTGGGGAGTGGAAACACCATATATTTT
.	TRBV5-1	.	TRBJ2-5	CASSLVGGETQYF	TGCGCCAGCAGCTTGGTAGGGGGGGAGACCCAGTACTTC
TRBD2	TRBV2	.	TRBJ2-1	CASRLFGLAGYNEQFF	TGTGCCAGCAGGCTATTTGGACTAGCGGGGTACAATGAGCAGTTCTTC
TRBD2	TRBV4-1	.	TRBJ2-3	CASSQDKLAGVYTQYF	TGCGCCAGCAGCCAAGATAAGCTAGCGGGGGTGTATACGCAGTATTTT
.	TRBV11-2	few	TRBJ1-2	CASSLWGEVNYGYTF	TGTGCCAGCAGCCTGTGGGGGGAAGTTAACTATGGCTACACCTTC
TRBD1	TRBV2	.	TRBJ1-2	CASSMTGGESGYTF	TGTGCCAGCAGCATGACAGGGGGTGAAAGTGGCTACACCTTC
.	TRBV7-2	.	TRBJ2-7	CASSSVSGDYEQYF	TGTGCCAGCAGTTCCGTGTCAGGGGACTACGAGCAGTACTTC
.	TRBV7-9	many	TRBJ1-2	CASSSGTYGYTF	TGTGCCAGCAGCTCAGGGACCTATGGCTACACCTTC
.	TRBV7-9	.	TRBJ1-1	CASSLAFRATEAFF	TGTGCCAGCAGCTTAGCGTTCAGGGCTACTGAAGCTTTCTTT
.	TRBV28	.	TRBJ2-7	CASSESARGYEQYF	TGTGCCAGCAGTGAGTCCGCTCGGGGTTACGAGCAGTACTTC
.	TRBV28	.	TRBJ1-3	CASSPNNWFSENTIYF	TGTGCCAGCAGTCCTAACAACTGGTTTAGTGAAAACACCATATATTTT
TRBD1	TRBV27	.	TRBJ2-1	CASSYRGNEQFF	TGTGCCAGCAGTTACAGGGGGAATGAGCAGTTCTTC
.	TRBV7-9	.	TRBJ1-4	CASSPGPREKLFF	TGTGCCAGCAGCCCCGGGCCACGGGAAAAACTGTTTTTT
.	TRBV28	many	TRBJ1-2	CASSPDLLFGYTF	TGTGCCAGCAGCCCCGACCTCCTCTTTGGCTACACCTTC
.	TRBV5-1	.	TRBJ1-5	CASSQGVSNQPQHF	TGCGCCAGCAGCCAAGGGGTTAGCAATCAGCCCCAGCATTTT
.	TRBV5-1	few	TRBJ2-7	CASSAGLSSYEQYF	TGCGCCAGCAGCGCGGGACTGAGCTCCTACGAGCAGTACTTC
.	TRBV4-1	.	TRBJ2-3	CASRISPGYIRDTQYF	TGCGCCAGCAGAATTTCCCCGGGCTATATAAGAGATACGCAGTATTTT
.	TRBV6-5	.	TRBJ2-6	CASSNRAAGANVLTF	TGTGCCAGCAGTAACAGGGCTGCTGGGGCCAACGTCCTGACTTTC
TRBD1	TRBV7-6	few	TRBJ2-3	CASSLVGTGLSNTDTQYF	TGTGCCAGCAGCTTAGTTGGGACAGGGCTTTCAAACACAGATACGCAGTATTTT
.	TRBV6-1	.	TRBJ2-3	CASGESTGTDTQYF	TGTGCCAGCGGGGAATCTACAGGCACAGATACGCAGTATTTT
.	TRBV27	.	TRBJ2-3	CASSFKGTPWSRVPDTQYF	TGTGCCAGCAGTTTCAAGGGGACACCCTGGTCTAGGGTGCCAGATACGCAGTATTTT
.	TRBV10-2	.	TRBJ2-7	CASREPGLTYEQYF	TGCGCCAGCAGAGAACCGGGGCTAACCTACGAGCAGTACTTC
.	TRBV30	.	TRBJ1-5	CAWRPQGGQPQHF	TGTGCCTGGAGGCCACAGGGAGGGCAGCCCCAGCATTTT
TRBD2	TRBV7-7	.	TRBJ2-1	CASSSGLAGVSEQFF	TGTGCTAGCAGTTCGGGACTAGCGGGAGTAAGTGAGCAGTTCTTC
.	TRBV5-4	.	TRBJ1-1	CASSLYRGMNTEAFF	TGTGCCAGCAGCTTGTATCGGGGGATGAACACTGAAGCTTTCTTT
.	TRBV11-2	few	TRBJ2-2	CASNFGAGGSTGELFF	TGTGCCAGCAACTTTGGGGCGGGCGGCAGCACCGGGGAGCTGTTTTTT
TRBD1	TRBV5-5	.	TRBJ2-6	CASSHPGQAGGANVLTF	TGTGCCAGCAGCCATCCGGGACAGGCCGGCGGGGCCAACGTCCTGACTTTC
.	TRBV19	few	TRBJ2-7	CASATRDGAYEQYF	TGTGCCAGTGCCACAAGGGACGGAGCCTACGAGCAGTACTTC
.	TRBV29-1	.	TRBJ1-1	CSVGGRGRGGSTEAFF	TGCAGCGTTGGGGGCCGGGGGCGCGGTGGTAGCACTGAAGCTTTCTTT
TRBD2	TRBV4-3	.	TRBJ2-2	CASSQGSKGLAAWGNTGELFF	TGCGCCAGCAGCCAAGGGAGTAAAGGACTAGCGGCCTGGGGGAACACCGGGGAGCTGTTTTTT
TRBD2	TRBV6-6	.	TRBJ2-7	CASSYASGFYEQYF	TGTGCCAGCAGTTATGCTAGCGGGTTCTACGAGCAGTACTTC
.	TRBV2	.	TRBJ2-3	CASSGLSSSTDTQYF	TGTGCCAGCAGCGGACTGTCCTCTAGCACAGATACGCAGTATTTT
TRBD1	TRBV29-1	.	TRBJ2-7	CSGGTGVGYEQYF	TGCAGCGGCGGGACAGGGGTGGGATACGAGCAGTACTTC
TRBD2	TRBV4-1	.	TRBJ2-7	CASASEGGRSYEQYF	TGCGCCAGCGCCAGTGAGGGCGGGAGATCCTACGAGCAGTACTTC